This T cell receptor (beta chain) was retrieved from a study of blood T cell repertoires in COVID-19. Background on the study: Acute and convalescent COVID-19 samples came from the United States, Italy and Spain. In each case, the material was cDNA or gDNA derived from T cells, B-cell-depleted T cells, or PBMCs.

Per germline, CDR1 SGHDN and CDR2 FVKESK. V was cut by 2 bases and J by 2 bases, with 9 bases left in between. The length of the CDR3 is 14 residues. Authors' analysis steps: Using reference gene primer amplification, nucleated cell counts were estimated. Using immunoSEQ multiplex PCR, the repertoire was profiled, and TCRdb retains in-frame clones only, with some absent. For V, J and clone size, that table is used; D and trimming come from the DNA. Altogether about 240,000 clones are present, roughly 80% being singletons, with the ten largest covering around 3.3%. The source is a woman aged 18-35 years with acute or convalescent COVID-19. This chain joins TRBV14 and TRBJ1-2, with a weak D call TRBD1 (6 bases). The sample was peripheral blood. Here the CDR3 reads CASSQIGTNYGYTF. CDR3 nucleotides: TGTGCCAGCAGCCAAATTGGGACAAACTATGGCTACACCTTC.